This TCR beta chain was sequenced during a study of blood T cell repertoires in COVID-19. Across the study: T cells, B-cell-depleted T cells, or PBMCs supplied cDNA or gDNA.

Original analysis: Amplified reference gene primers provided the basis for estimating nucleated cell counts. Assay: immunoSEQ multiplex PCR; the TCRdb copy retains only in-frame clones and omits some. V and J calls and clone size come straight from that table; D and trimming were deduced from the DNA. The table has about 220,000 clones, about 81% seen once; the top ten hold 4.5% to 5.5%. The CDR3 covers 14 residues. The germline V gene has CDR1 LNHDA and CDR2 SQIVND (reference sequence). V was cut by 4 bases and J by 2 bases, with 12 bases left in between. Patients in Seattle were enrolled during active infection, then followed longitudinally.

This receptor was taken from a woman in her seventies with COVID-19, enrolled during active disease. Sequences were obtained from peripheral blood. The rearrangement links TRBV19 to TRBJ2-7, with a tentative D call TRBD1 (5 bases). The CDR3 here is CASSSDRDTYEQYF. In DNA form, the CDR3 reads TGTGCCAGTAGTAGCGACAGAGACACCTACGAGCAGTACTTC. Complete variable domain (other parts from reference TRBV19 and TRBJ2-7): DGGITQSPKYLFRKEGQNVTLSCEQNLNHDAMYWYRQDPGQGLRLIYYSQIVNDFQKGDIAEGYSVSREKKESFPLTVTSAQKNPTAFYLCASSSDRDTYEQYFGPGTRLTVT.